Presented here are 30 T cell receptor beta chains from one specimen sequenced in a study of CD8 T cell repertoires and HIV-1 epitope variants. The table came from immunoSEQ multiplex PCR; TCRdb's copy has only in-frame clones and leaves some out. The sample lists a few thousand clones, around 73% occurring once. These receptors' antigens are unknown. Sequencing used cultured CD8+ T cells derived from PBMCs. The receptors originated from a male donor with HIV.

This clone was detected only a few times. The genes are TRBV19 and TRBJ1-1; TRBD1 is a possible D gene (5 bases). Trimming removed 4 bases from V and 1 base from J, with 10 bases in between. CDR3 size: 14 residues. Germline V gene lookup returns CDR1 LNHDA and CDR2 SQIVND (reference sequence). The CDR3 is CASSTGIRNTEAFF. DNA for the CDR3: TGTGCCAGTAGTACAGGGATACGGAACACTGAAGCTTTCTTT.

V and J are TRBV9 and TRBJ1-3; possibly TRBD1 for D (5 bases). The CDR3 length is 16 residues. The V and J ends lost 0 bases and 0 bases respectively, with 10 bases between them. In germline, CDR1 is SGDLS, CDR2 YYNGEE. CDR3 residues: CASSVGGASSGNTIYF. The CDR3 DNA follows: TGTGCCAGCAGCGTAGGAGGGGCCAGCTCTGGAAACACCATATATTTT.

The chain is built from TRBV28 and TRBJ2-5; D might be TRBD1 or TRBD2, each matching 5 bases. This CDR3 is 15 amino acids long. V lost 7 bases and J 2 bases, leaving 17 bases between the germline ends. Germline CDR1 reads MDHEN; CDR2 reads SYDVKM. CDR3 DNA: TGTGCCAGCACCCCCTTGGGGGAAACGCAAGAGACCCAGTACTTC. Residues: CASTPLGETQETQYF.

Only one count was recorded for this clone. The chain joins TRBV5-5 to TRBJ2-7; D unresolved. Trimming took off 8 bases at V and 2 bases at J, with 14 bases between the two ends. Germline V gives CDR1 SGHKS, CDR2 YYEKEE (reference sequence). The CDR3 loop spans 13 amino acids. The CDR3 region is CASEGDTAYEQYF. Written as DNA, the CDR3 is TGTGCCAGTGAAGGAGACACAGCCTACGAGCAGTACTTC.

This chain uses TRBV29-1 with TRBJ2-4, with D possibly being TRBD1 or TRBD2 (6 bases each). CDR3 size: 13 residues. From germline, CDR1 is SQVTM and CDR2 ANQGSEA. V lost 3 bases and J lost 9, with 15 bases in between. The CDR3 reads CSVDGSGDTIQYF. The CDR3 DNA follows: TGCAGCGTTGATGGCTCGGGGGACACCATTCAGTACTTC. Combining the CDR3 with reference TRBV29-1 and TRBJ2-4 gives the whole variable domain SAVISQKPSRDICQRGTSLTIQCQVDSQVTMMFWYRQQPGQSLTLIATANQGSEATYESGFVIDKFPISRPNLTFSTLTVSNMSPEDSSIYLCSVDGSGDTIQYFGAGTRLSVL.

The chain couples TRBV9 to TRBJ2-2; D assignment may be TRBD1 or TRBD2 (7 bases each). V lost 4 bases to trimming and J lost 3 bases, with 10 bases between them. From germline, CDR1 is SGDLS and CDR2 YYNGEE. The CDR3 consists of 14 residues. The CDR3: CASSSGGDTGELFF. CDR3 nucleotides: TGTGCCAGCAGCTCAGGGGGGGACACCGGGGAGCTGTTTTTT.

The chain joins TRBV9 to TRBJ2-6, with a possible D match to TRBD2 (7 bases). Looked up from germline, CDR1 is SGDLS and CDR2 is YYNGEE. The CDR3 sequence is 18 residues long. V shed 4 bases and J shed 2 bases, with 19 bases lying between them. This CDR3 is CASSNRGAETPGANVLTF. For the CDR3, the DNA is TGTGCCAGCAGCAACCGGGGGGCCGAAACTCCTGGGGCCAACGTCCTGACTTTC. Filled out from reference TRBV9 and TRBJ2-6, the complete variable domain reads DSGVTQTPKHLITATGQRVTLRCSPRSGDLSVYWYQQSLDQGLQFLIQYYNGEERAKGNILERFSAQQFPDLHSELNLSSLELGDSALYFCASSNRGAETPGANVLTFGAGSRLTVL.

The V and J genes are TRBV19 and TRBJ1-5; 8 nucleotides match TRBD1. Germline V gene lookup returns CDR1 LNHDA and CDR2 SQIVND (reference sequence). The CDR3 has 14 amino acids. J was trimmed by 4 bases and V by 4 bases; bases with no gene match: 3. The CDR3 sequence: CASSTGQGNQPQHF. The DNA for the CDR3 is TGTGCCAGTAGTACAGGACAGGGTAATCAGCCCCAGCATTTT.

This clone has more than one count but fewer than ten. This chain connects TRBV7-8 to TRBJ2-7; 7 bases are shared with TRBD1. The germline gives CDR1 SGHVS, CDR2 FQNEAQ. V lost 4 bases, J lost 1 base, and 1 base stayed unmatched. The CDR3 spans 13 residues. The CDR3 region is CASSYRGSYEQYF. For the CDR3, the DNA is TGTGCCAGCAGCTACAGGGGTTCCTACGAGCAGTACTTC.

In its sample, this clone was seen a few times. The rearrangement links TRBV27 to TRBJ2-7; no definite D call. This CDR3 has 15 amino acids. From germline, CDR1 is MNHEY and CDR2 SMNVEV (reference sequence). The ends were cut back, 5 bases at V and 1 base at J, with 15 bases in the middle. The CDR3: CASSLGLPRSYEQYF. CDR3 DNA: TGTGCCAGCAGTCTGGGGTTACCCCGGTCCTACGAGCAGTACTTC.

The chain has TRBV28 and TRBJ1-1; 8 bases agree with TRBD1. The CDR3 is 13 residues long. J gave up 8 bases and V 5 bases, and 7 bases lay outside the gene matches. Germline CDR1 MDHEN, CDR2 SYDVKM. The CDR3 DNA reads TGTGCCAGCAGTCCCATTGGGACAGGAGAAGCTTTCTTT. It translates to CASSPIGTGEAFF.

This clone was detected a few times. This rearrangement joins TRBV5-1 to TRBJ2-7, with D possibly being TRBD1 (5 bases). Germline CDR1 reads SGHRS; CDR2 reads YFSETQ. This CDR3 contains 13 residues. With 2 bases removed from V and 2 bases from J, the gap between germline ends came to 8 bases. The chain's CDR3 is CASSLDRTYEQYF. Written as DNA, the CDR3 is TGCGCCAGCAGCTTAGACAGAACCTACGAGCAGTACTTC.

Concerning this clone: Mismatch with germline at one junction end may stem from a read error. This chain links TRBV19 with TRBJ2-7, with a weak D call TRBD2 (6 bases). The germline V gene encodes CDR1 LNHDA and CDR2 SQIVND (reference sequence). The CDR3 contains 13 residues. The chain's CDR3 is CASSIGGSFEQYF. CDR3 in DNA: TGTGCCAGTAGTATCGGAGGGTCCTTCGAGCAGTACTTC.

This clone was detected a few times. CDR3 nucleotides: TGTGCCAGCAGCGTAGACACCGACAACTATCAGCCCCAGCATTTT. It yields the protein CASSVDTDNYQPQHF. The chain carries TRBV6-1 and TRBJ1-5, with D hard to call. Trimming removed 6 bases from V and 5 bases from J, with 17 bases in between. This CDR3 contains 15 residues. CDR1 is MNHNS and CDR2 is SASEGT in the germline V gene.

The chain employs TRBV28 and TRBJ1-5; D remains ambiguous. V was trimmed by 4 bases and J by 6 bases, leaving 13 bases between them. Germline CDR1 is MDHEN and CDR2 is SYDVKM. CDR3 length equals 14 residues. DNA for the CDR3: TGTGCCAGCAGTTCTCCCCTCGGTCTTCAGCCCCAGCATTTT. This encodes CASSSPLGLQPQHF.

The chain combines TRBV12-1 with TRBJ1-4. TRBV12-1 is a listed pseudogene. The CDR3 totals 18 residues. The CDR3 loop reads CASSFGGPNPATNEKLFF. The DNA of the CDR3 is TGTGCCAGCAGCTTTGGCGGACCGAACCCAGCAACTAATGAAAAACTGTTTTTT.

This chain uses TRBV7-2 with TRBJ2-3; no clear D gene. Trimming removed 4 bases from V and 3 bases from J, with 17 bases in between. Germline values: CDR1 SGHTA, CDR2 FQGNSA. This CDR3 contains 16 residues. The CDR3 nucleotides read TGTGCCAGCAGCTCAGAGGCTATCCTCCTGACAGATACGCAGTATTTT. Translation: CASSSEAILLTDTQYF.

This chain joins TRBV5-3 and TRBJ1-4; tentatively, D is TRBD1 (5 bases). TRBV5-3 is marked as an open reading frame, function uncertain. CDR3 length: 19 residues. Trimming left V 0 bases short and J 4 bases short, with 22 bases between. The CDR3 coding sequence is TGTGCCAGAAGCTTGGGACTCCCCATGGGGTCAGGGATTAATGAAAAACTGTTTTTT. Protein product: CARSLGLPMGSGINEKLFF.

The chain is built from TRBV10-3 and TRBJ1-2; possibly TRBD1 for D (5 bases). CDR1 is ENHRY and CDR2 is SYGVKD in the germline V gene. The CDR3 is 15 amino acids. Trimming shortened V by 4 bases and J by 4 bases, and 16 bases separated the two germline ends. The CDR3 DNA sequence: TGTGCCATCAGTGGGGGCCTGGATGGAGGCTATGGCTACACCTTC. Amino acids: CAISGGLDGGYGYTF.

The V call is TRBV25-1, the J call TRBJ2-3; D possibly corresponds to TRBD1 (5 bases). CDR1 is MGHDK and CDR2 is SYGVNS in the germline V gene. Trimming pared 8 bases from V and 4 bases from J, leaving 16 bases between. CDR3 length: 14 residues. CDR3 bases: TGTGCCAGCTCCCACCCCCACAGGCCAGATACGCAGTATTTT. This codes for CASSHPHRPDTQYF.

The chain recombines TRBV5-6 with TRBJ2-7; D remains unclear. CDR3 length: 13 residues. V was pared by 0 bases and J by 0 bases, with 4 bases between. Per the germline V gene, CDR1 is SGHDT and CDR2 is YYEEEE. Here the CDR3 DNA reads TGTGCCAGCAGCTTGGAAGTCTCCTACGAGCAGTACTTC. It codes for CASSLEVSYEQYF.

The rearrangement joins TRBV7-9 to TRBJ1-1; no clear D gene. Looked up from germline, CDR1 is SEHNR and CDR2 is FQNEAQ (reference sequence). The length of the CDR3 is 11 residues. Trimming stripped 1 base from V and 5 bases from J, with 2 bases between. The CDR3 reads CASSLDTEAFF. CDR3 nucleotides: TGTGCCAGCAGCTTAGATACTGAAGCTTTCTTT. The variable domain in full, with the rest retrieved from reference TRBV7-9 and TRBJ1-1, is DTGVSQNPRHKITKRGQNVTFRCDPISEHNRLYWYRQTLGQGPEFLTYFQNEAQLEKSRLLSDRFSAERPKGSFSTLEIQRTEQGDSAMYLCASSLDTEAFFGQGTRLTVV.

This clone is large by share. This chain uses TRBV19 with TRBJ1-5, with 7 bases aligning to TRBD1. There are 15 residues in the CDR3. Germline V lookup: CDR1 LNHDA, CDR2 SQIVND (reference sequence). V lost 7 bases to trimming and J lost 1 base; unmatched junction nucleotides: 7. The CDR3 coding sequence is TGTGCCAGTACCCCGGACAGGTTAAGCAATCAGCCCCAGCATTTT. Translation: CASTPDRLSNQPQHF.

V is TRBV19 and J is TRBJ1-2; D is ambiguous. The CDR3 loop spans 10 amino acids. Trimming removed 6 bases from V and 9 bases from J, with 8 bases in between. Germline assignment: CDR1 LNHDA and CDR2 SQIVND (reference sequence). In DNA, the CDR3 is TGTGCCAGTAGAAGCAGCAGCTACACCTTC. Amino acid sequence: CASRSSSYTF. The variable domain in full, completed from reference TRBV19 and TRBJ1-2, reads DGGITQSPKYLFRKEGQNVTLSCEQNLNHDAMYWYRQDPGQGLRLIYYSQIVNDFQKGDIAEGYSVSREKKESFPLTVTSAQKNPTAFYLCASRSSSYTFGSGTRLTVV.

This chain joins TRBV28 and TRBJ2-7, with D perhaps matching TRBD1 (5 bases). There are 14 residues in the CDR3. V lost 4 bases, J lost 4 bases, and 14 bases lay in between. The germline CDR1 and CDR2 sequences are MDHEN and SYDVKM. The CDR3 nucleotides are TGTGCCAGCAGTTCAGGGCTGTCGGATTACGAGCAGTACTTC. It codes for CASSSGLSDYEQYF.

J is TRBJ1-5 and V is TRBV7-2; D unresolved. Trimming left V 4 bases short and J 0 bases short, with 10 bases between. The germline V gene encodes CDR1 SGHTA and CDR2 FQGNSA. CDR3 length: 15 residues. The CDR3 reads CASSSEGYSNQPQHF. CDR3 DNA sequence: TGTGCCAGCAGCTCGGAGGGCTATAGCAATCAGCCCCAGCATTTT.

This clone was counted only a few times. This rearrangement joins TRBV5-1 to TRBJ2-7, with a possible D match to TRBD1 (5 bases). V lost 7 bases to trimming and J lost 1 base, with 9 bases between them. Germline CDR1 is SGHRS and CDR2 is YFSETQ. This CDR3 has 12 residues. The CDR3 DNA sequence: TGCGCCAGCGAAGGGGATTCCTACGAGCAGTACTTC. The encoded protein is CASEGDSYEQYF. The full variable domain, completed using reference TRBV5-1 and TRBJ2-7, is KAGVTQTPRYLIKTRGQQVTLSCSPISGHRSVSWYQQTPGQGLQFLFEYFSETQRNKGNFPGRFSGRQFSNSRSEMNVSTLELGDSALYLCASEGDSYEQYFGPGTRLTVT.

This clone turned up a few times. The chain is built from TRBV10-2 and TRBJ1-5; a possible D gene is TRBD1 (5 bases). In germline, CDR1 is WSHSY, CDR2 SAAADI. Trimming took 6 bases from V and 1 from J, leaving 10 bases between them. CDR3 size: 14 residues. The CDR3 reads CASRGGESNQPQHF. The CDR3 DNA sequence: TGCGCCAGCAGGGGGGGGGAGAGCAATCAGCCCCAGCATTTT.

This clone was counted only a few times. The rearrangement uses TRBV2 and TRBJ1-4, with D perhaps matching TRBD1 (5 bases). The CDR3 sequence is 15 residues long. Germline lookup yields CDR1 SNHLY and CDR2 FYNNEI. V dropped 6 bases and J dropped 2 bases, with 13 bases sitting between them. The CDR3 coding sequence is TGTGCCAGCAGAGAACCGGGACTTACTAATGAAAAACTGTTTTTT. Translation: CASREPGLTNEKLFF.

V is TRBV19 and J is TRBJ2-7; D is ambiguous. Germline lookup yields CDR1 LNHDA and CDR2 SQIVND (reference sequence). The V end lost 2 bases, the J end lost 0 bases, and 5 bases lay between the germline ends. The CDR3 covers 13 residues. Here the CDR3 reads CASSISISYEQYF. In nucleotides, the CDR3 is TGTGCCAGTAGTATAAGCATCTCCTACGAGCAGTACTTC.